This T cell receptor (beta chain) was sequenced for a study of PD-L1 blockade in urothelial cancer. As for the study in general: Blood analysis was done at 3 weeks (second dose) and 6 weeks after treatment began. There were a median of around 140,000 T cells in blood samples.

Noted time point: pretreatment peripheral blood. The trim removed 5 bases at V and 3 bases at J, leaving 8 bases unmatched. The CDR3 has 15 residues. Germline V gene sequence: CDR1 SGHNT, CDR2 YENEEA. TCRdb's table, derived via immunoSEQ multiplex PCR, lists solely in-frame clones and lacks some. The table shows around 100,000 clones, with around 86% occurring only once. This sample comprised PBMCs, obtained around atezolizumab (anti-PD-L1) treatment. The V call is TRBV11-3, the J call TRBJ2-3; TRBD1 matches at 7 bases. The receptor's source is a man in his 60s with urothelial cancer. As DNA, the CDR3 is TGTGCCAGCAGCCTCCCAGGGGGAAAGACAGATACGCAGTATTTT. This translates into CASSLPGGKTDTQYF.